This T cell receptor beta chain was sequenced for a study of cytomegalovirus exposure and HLA in healthy donors. Germline values: CDR1 KGHSH, CDR2 LQKENI. The CDR3 totals 14 residues. The V and J ends lost 0 bases and 5 bases respectively, with 10 bases between them. The study ran its PCR with 60 Vbeta and 13 Jbeta primers. Assay: immunoSEQ multiplex PCR; the TCRdb copy retains only in-frame clones and omits some. The repertoire holds 180,000 or so clones, 55% to 65% seen once, with 2.5% to 3.5% in the top ten. At the time of sampling, donors were nominally healthy, though unrecorded immune exposures were likely.

The sequencing sample was made of PBMCs. This receptor was identified in a man aged 40-49 years in good health and CMV-seronegative. This chain connects TRBV18 to TRBJ1-2; D ambiguous. In DNA form, the CDR3 reads TGTGCCAGCTCACCACCTGGCACAGATTATGGCTACACCTTC. It specifies CASSPPGTDYGYTF.